The 4 T cell receptor beta chains given below trace back to one sample, sequenced in a study of regulatory T cells in long-lasting Graves disease. The time point here: newly diagnosed GD, antithyroid drugs for less than 3 months. RNA isolated from PBMCs was used to make the TCR library. Sequencing libraries for TCR beta were prepared with iRepertoire HTBI primers and Arm-PCR of CDR3 regions. TCRdb re-called the multiplex PCR reads through MiXCR, storing one row per CDR3 protein. In the table there are around 400,000 distinct CDR3 sequences, roughly a sixth of which are singletons. The sample consisted of peripheral blood mononuclear cells (PBMCs), taken at new diagnosis, from a patient treated with antithyroid drugs. The source of these receptors is a female donor with Graves disease.

Many counts were recorded for this clonotype. V is TRBV19 and J is TRBJ2-1; 11 nucleotides agree with TRBD2. Germline V gene lookup returns CDR1 LNHDA and CDR2 SQIVND (reference sequence). The CDR3 has 17 amino acids. Germline trimming cut 2 bases from V and 0 bases from J; bases unmatched to any gene: 3. The CDR3 DNA is TGTGCCAGTAGTATACGTAGCGGGGGGGCCTCCTACAATGAGCAGTTCTTC. Translated: CASSIRSGGASYNEQFF. Combining the CDR3 with reference TRBV19 and TRBJ2-1 gives the whole variable domain DGGITQSPKYLFRKEGQNVTLSCEQNLNHDAMYWYRQDPGQGLRLIYYSQIVNDFQKGDIAEGYSVSREKKESFPLTVTSAQKNPTAFYLCASSIRSGGASYNEQFFGPGTRLTVL.

The J gene is TRBJ2-3, the V gene TRBV28; the D is unclear. Germline assignment: CDR1 MDHEN and CDR2 SYDVKM. V was pared by 3 bases and J by 0 bases, with 7 bases between. The CDR3 has 14 residues. CDR3 in DNA: TGTGCCAGCAGTTTCGAGGTCAGCACAGATACGCAGTATTTT. This translates into CASSFEVSTDTQYF.

This clonotype appeared a few times. The V call is TRBV10-3, the J call TRBJ2-2; TRBD1 or TRBD2 may be the D gene (5 bases each). Trimming took 0 bases from V and 6 from J, leaving 17 bases between them. The CDR3 totals 17 residues. The V gene's germline CDR1 is ENHRY and CDR2 SYGVKD. CDR3 sequence: CAISESGTDPFSGELFF. The CDR3 DNA reads as TGTGCCATCAGTGAGTCAGGGACGGATCCCTTTTCCGGGGAGCTGTTTTTT.

In this sample, this clonotype turned up many times. Since no conserved phenylalanine or tryptophan closes the CDR3, a read error is the likely cause. V gene TRBV28 combines with J gene TRBJ1-5, with 7 positions matching TRBD1. J gave up 5 bases and V 4 bases, and 5 bases lay outside the gene matches. Germline V gene sequence: CDR1 MDHEN, CDR2 SYDVKM. The CDR3 loop spans 14 amino acids. The chain's CDR3 is CASSSTGRYQPQHL. The DNA of the CDR3 is TGTGCCAGCAGTTCGACAGGGCGATATCAGCCCCAGCATCTT.